The 11 T cell receptor beta chains reported below all come from one sample, sequenced in a study of early T cells in non-severe SARS-CoV-2 infection. MiXCR was run by TCRdb on the 5' RACE reads, yielding one entry per CDR3 protein. In the table there are approximately 75,000 distinct CDR3 sequences, 4% to 6% of which are singletons. The sample here was whole blood, taken at baseline. Source of these receptors: an adult who was a healthcare worker with PCR-confirmed SARS-CoV-2 infection or an uninfected control (not recorded which). The donor label of this sample is uncertain.

This clonotype is medium-sized within its sample. CDR3 region: CASSEWDVGTYEQYF. The CDR3, as DNA: TGTGCCAGCAGTGAGTGGGACGTGGGGACCTACGAGCAGTACTTC. This chain connects TRBV2 to TRBJ2-7; either TRBD1 or TRBD2 may supply D (5 bases each). The CDR3 covers 15 residues. Germline CDR1 reads SNHLY; CDR2 reads FYNNEI. The V end lost 3 bases, the J end lost 2 bases, and 14 bases lay between the germline ends.

This clonotype has ten or more counts. The V gene is TRBV6-6, the J gene TRBJ2-2; D may be TRBD1 or TRBD2 (6 bases each). Germline loops: CDR1 MNHNY, CDR2 SVGAGI (reference sequence). V was pared by 7 bases and J by 5 bases, with 20 bases between. The CDR3 length is 16 residues. The CDR3 DNA follows: TGTGCCAGCATCCTTCGAAGGGGGGAGAGGACCGGGGAGCTGTTTTTT. Translating it yields CASILRRGERTGELFF.

This clonotype occurred a few times. This may come from a read error, since a much larger clone is one base off. The chain couples TRBV20-1 to TRBJ2-1; 10 bases align to TRBD2. There are 15 residues in the CDR3. Losses at the gene ends were 3 bases for V and 9 bases for J; bases not matched to a gene: 11. Germline V lookup: CDR1 DFQATT, CDR2 SNEGSKA (reference sequence). CDR3 in DNA: TGCAGTGCTAGTTTTCATCACCTAGCGGGGGTTGAGCAGTTCTTC. Amino acids: CSASFHHLAGVEQFF.

The chain uses TRBV4-1 and TRBJ2-5; D unclear. The V end lost 0 bases, the J end lost 1 base, and 6 bases lay between the germline ends. CDR3 length equals 14 residues. From germline, CDR1 is MGHRA and CDR2 YSYEKL. Written as DNA, the CDR3 is TGCGCCAGCAGCCAAGAAACTATCCAAGAGACCCAGTACTTC. As protein: CASSQETIQETQYF.

This clonotype was recorded at least ten times. The chain uses TRBV20-1 and TRBJ2-2, with a possible D match to TRBD1 (6 bases). V lost 6 bases, J lost 4 bases, and 27 bases lay in between. The CDR3 runs 18 residues. Germline values: CDR1 DFQATT, CDR2 SNEGSKA (reference sequence). In DNA, the CDR3 is TGCAGTGCAAAGGAACCCGGGACACAAGGAAGCAGCACCGGGGAGCTGTTTTTT. This sequence encodes CSAKEPGTQGSSTGELFF.

The table lists this clonotype with many counts. V usage is TRBV28 and J usage is TRBJ1-2; D call uncertain. Germline CDR1 is MDHEN and CDR2 is SYDVKM. The V end lost 6 bases, the J end lost 4 bases, and 6 bases lay between the germline ends. The CDR3 is 11 amino acids. The chain's CDR3 is CASSKSYGYTF. The CDR3 DNA sequence: TGTGCCAGCAGCAAGAGCTATGGCTACACCTTC.

The V and J genes are TRBV2 and TRBJ1-6, with D perhaps matching TRBD1 (6 bases). The length of the CDR3 is 13 residues. Germline V gene lookup returns CDR1 SNHLY and CDR2 FYNNEI. V dropped 4 bases and J dropped 7 bases, with 8 bases sitting between them. Written as DNA, the CDR3 is TGTGCCAGCAGTGTAGGGGGGAATTCACCCCTCCACTTT. Translated, it gives CASSVGGNSPLHF. The entire variable domain, with the rest obtained from reference TRBV2 and TRBJ1-6, is as follows: EPEVTQTPSHQVTQMGQEVILRCVPISNHLYFYWYRQILGQKVEFLVSFYNNEISEKSEIFDDQFSVERPDGSNFTLKIRSTKLEDSAMYFCASSVGGNSPLHFGNGTRLTVT.

This clonotype has more than one count but fewer than ten. V gene TRBV30 combines with J gene TRBJ1-4; tentatively, D is TRBD1 (5 bases). The CDR3 consists of 14 residues. Germline V gene sequence: CDR1 GTSNPN, CDR2 SVGIG (reference sequence). Trimming pared 3 bases from V and 7 bases from J, leaving 15 bases between. CDR3 in amino acids: CAWRTEGLTEKLFF. The CDR3, as DNA: TGTGCCTGGAGAACCGAGGGGCTTACTGAAAAACTGTTTTTT.

V and J are TRBV3-1 and TRBJ1-2, with TRBD1 as a possible D gene (5 bases). CDR3 size: 15 residues. V was cut by 3 bases and J by 3 bases, with 14 bases left in between. Looked up from germline, CDR1 is LGHDT and CDR2 is YNNKEL (reference sequence). The CDR3 here is CASSHRGRGDYGYTF. In DNA, the CDR3 is TGTGCCAGCAGCCACCGGGGACGGGGAGACTATGGCTACACCTTC.

There are many counts of this clonotype. CDR3 DNA: TGCGCCAGCAGCTCGGGACTAGCGGGGGGACGATATGAGCAGTTCTTC. This encodes CASSSGLAGGRYEQFF. The chain has TRBV5-1 and TRBJ2-1; 15 positions agree with TRBD2. Germline trimming cut 3 bases from V and 8 bases from J; bases unmatched to any gene: 6. The CDR3 sequence is 16 residues long. Germline V lookup: CDR1 SGHRS, CDR2 YFSETQ. Full variable domain (rest looked up from reference TRBV5-1 and TRBJ2-1): KAGVTQTPRYLIKTRGQQVTLSCSPISGHRSVSWYQQTPGQGLQFLFEYFSETQRNKGNFPGRFSGRQFSNSRSEMNVSTLELGDSALYLCASSSGLAGGRYEQFFGPGTRLTVL.

This clonotype was picked up many times. The chain recombines TRBV12-3 or TRBV12-4 with TRBJ1-6, with D perhaps TRBD1 (5 bases). This CDR3 is built from 15 residues. V was clipped by 6 bases and J by 6 bases, with 15 bases between them. CDR3 bases: TGTGCCAGCAGCTTGTCGGGGGATGGTAATTCACCCCTCCACTTT. Translating gives CASSLSGDGNSPLHF.